What follows describes a single TCR beta chain. Its antigen remains unidentified. The read gets to within 3 residues of the CDR3 end, and the germline J gene fills in the rest. All donors had a single incident cervical HPV16 infection, not prevalent. Libraries were prepared by immunoSEQ multiplex PCR; TCRdb keeps only in-frame clonotypes and omits some of them. This sample lists some 40,000 clones; its ten largest clones have about 5%. The data were obtained in a study of T cells in women clearing cervical HPV infection. Study at large: No precancer developed; the control's incident HPV16 infection cleared within 12 months.

The CDR3 is made up of 13 amino acids. Between the trimmed V and J ends, which lost 4 bases and 7 bases, there was a span of 11 bases. The germline V gene encodes CDR1 ENHRY and CDR2 SYGVKD. Study findings and constraints: CIN3+ cases had significantly higher TCR repertoire richness than controls, but evenness did not differ.

The receptor was isolated from a woman aged 18 to 75 with a cervical HPV16 infection that either progressed to CIN3+ or cleared (not recorded which). Sequencing was carried out using blood buffy coat. V and J are TRBV10-3 and TRBJ2-1, with TRBD2 as a possible D gene (6 bases). CDR3 in amino acids: CAISASGGNEQFF. Partial CDR3 DNA: TGTGCCATCAGTGCTTCCGGGGGAAATGAG.